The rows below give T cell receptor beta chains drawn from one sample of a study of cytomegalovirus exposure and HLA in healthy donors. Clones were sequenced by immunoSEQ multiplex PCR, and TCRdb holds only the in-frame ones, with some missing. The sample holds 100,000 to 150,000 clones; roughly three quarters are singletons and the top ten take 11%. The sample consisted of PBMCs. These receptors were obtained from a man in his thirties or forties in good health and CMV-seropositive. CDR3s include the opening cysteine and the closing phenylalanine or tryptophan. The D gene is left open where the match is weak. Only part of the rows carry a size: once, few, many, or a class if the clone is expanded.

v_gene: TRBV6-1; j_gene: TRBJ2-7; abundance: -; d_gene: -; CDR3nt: TGTGCCAGCAGTGACAGCGTAGGTTCCTACGAGCAGTACTTC; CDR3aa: CASSDSVGSYEQYF
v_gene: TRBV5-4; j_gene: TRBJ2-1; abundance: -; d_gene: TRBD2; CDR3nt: TGTGCCAGCAGCTCCGGGACTAGCACGACGGATGAGCAGTTCTTC; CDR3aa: CASSSGTSTTDEQFF
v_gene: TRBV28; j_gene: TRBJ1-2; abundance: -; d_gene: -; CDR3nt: TGTGCCAGCAGTTTCTACAGTCCCTCGTATGGCTACACCTTC; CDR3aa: CASSFYSPSYGYTF
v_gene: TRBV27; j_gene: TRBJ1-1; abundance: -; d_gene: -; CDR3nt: TGTGCCAGCAGTTTTAGTCGGAACACTGAAGCTTTCTTT; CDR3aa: CASSFSRNTEAFF
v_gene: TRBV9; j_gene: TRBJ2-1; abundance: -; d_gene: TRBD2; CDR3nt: TGTGCCAGCAGCGGGCCTAGCGGGAGCTCCTACAATGAGCAGTTCTTC; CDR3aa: CASSGPSGSSYNEQFF
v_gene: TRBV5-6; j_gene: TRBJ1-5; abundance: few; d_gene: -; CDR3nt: TGTGCCAGCAGCTTGAAGAACAGGGACGATCAGCCCCAGCATTTT; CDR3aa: CASSLKNRDDQPQHF
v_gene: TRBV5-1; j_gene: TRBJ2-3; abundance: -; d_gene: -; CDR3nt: TGCGCCAGCAGCTTGGCGGTAGCCGCAGATACGCAGTATTTT; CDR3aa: CASSLAVAADTQYF
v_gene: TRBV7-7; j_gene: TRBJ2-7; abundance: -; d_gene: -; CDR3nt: TGTGCTAGCAGCTTATCCAGGGTCCACGAGCAGTACTTC; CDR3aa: CASSLSRVHEQYF
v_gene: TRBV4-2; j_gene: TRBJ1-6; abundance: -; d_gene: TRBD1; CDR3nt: TGTGCCAGCAGCCAAGATACTCCGAGACAGGGGAACTCACCCCTCCACTTT; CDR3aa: CASSQDTPRQGNSPLHF
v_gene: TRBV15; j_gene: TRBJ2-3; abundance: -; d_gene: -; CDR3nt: TGTGCCACCAGCAGAGATCCGAGCGTCCGCACAGATACGCAGTATTTT; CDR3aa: CATSRDPSVRTDTQYF
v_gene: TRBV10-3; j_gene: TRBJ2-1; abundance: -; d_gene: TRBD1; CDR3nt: TGTGCCATCAGTCGGACAGGGGATCGCTACAATGAGCAGTTCTTC; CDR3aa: CAISRTGDRYNEQFF
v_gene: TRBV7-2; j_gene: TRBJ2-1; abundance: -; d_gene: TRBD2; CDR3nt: TGTGCCAGCAGGGACACTAGCGGGAGGGGTAGGTCCTACAATGAGCAGTTCTTC; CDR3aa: CASRDTSGRGRSYNEQFF
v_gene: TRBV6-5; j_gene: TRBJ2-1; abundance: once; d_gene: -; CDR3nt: TGTGCCAGCAGTAGGGCGGACTCCCTCCGGAATGAGCAGTTCTTC; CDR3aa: CASSRADSLRNEQFF
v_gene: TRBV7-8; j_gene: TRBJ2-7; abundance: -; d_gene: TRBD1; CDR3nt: TGTGCCAGCAGCGCGACCGGGACAGGGAAGTACTTC; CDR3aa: CASSATGTGKYF
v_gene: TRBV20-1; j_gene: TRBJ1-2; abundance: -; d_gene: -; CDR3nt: TGCAGTGCTAGGGAGAACTATGGCTACACCTTC; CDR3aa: CSARENYGYTF
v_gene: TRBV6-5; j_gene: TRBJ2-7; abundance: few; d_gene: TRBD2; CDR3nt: TGTGCCAGCAGCGTCATAGCGGGACCCTACGAGCAGTACTTC; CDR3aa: CASSVIAGPYEQYF
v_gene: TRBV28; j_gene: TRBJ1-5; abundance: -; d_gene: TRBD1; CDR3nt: TGTGCCAGCAGTTCCCCGGGACAGGGGGATCAGCCCCAGCATTTT; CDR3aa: CASSSPGQGDQPQHF
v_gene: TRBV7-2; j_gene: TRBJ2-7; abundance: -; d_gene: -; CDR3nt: TGTGCCAGCAGCTTAGTGGGGGCCGCGGGGGTCGGCGAGCAGTACTTC; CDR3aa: CASSLVGAAGVGEQYF
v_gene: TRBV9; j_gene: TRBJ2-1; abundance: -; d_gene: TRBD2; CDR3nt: TGTGCCAGCAGCGTAGCGGGGACTAGCGAGTCTGAGCAGTTCTTC; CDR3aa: CASSVAGTSESEQFF
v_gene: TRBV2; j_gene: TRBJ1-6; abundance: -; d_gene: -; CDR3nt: TGTGCCAGCAGCCCAGGGTCACCCCTCCACTTT; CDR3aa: CASSPGSPLHF
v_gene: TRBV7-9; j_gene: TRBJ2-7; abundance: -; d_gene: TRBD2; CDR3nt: TGTGCCAGCAGCTTAGCAGGACTAGCGGGAGACGAGCAGTACTTC; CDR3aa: CASSLAGLAGDEQYF
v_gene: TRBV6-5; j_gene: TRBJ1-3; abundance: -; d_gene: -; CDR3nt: TGTGCCAGCAGTTACGTCGGTATCTCTGGAAACACCATATATTTT; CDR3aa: CASSYVGISGNTIYF
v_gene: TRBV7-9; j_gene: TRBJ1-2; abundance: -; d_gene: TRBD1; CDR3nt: TGTGCCAGCAGCTCGGGGGGGGGACAGGGCGCCGCTCGCACCTATGGCTACACCTTC; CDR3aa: CASSSGGGQGAARTYGYTF
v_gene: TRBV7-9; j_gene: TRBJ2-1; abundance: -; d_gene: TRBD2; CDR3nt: TGTGCCAGCAGCTCGGGGACTAGCGGGAGTTCGGATGAGCAGTTCTTC; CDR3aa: CASSSGTSGSSDEQFF
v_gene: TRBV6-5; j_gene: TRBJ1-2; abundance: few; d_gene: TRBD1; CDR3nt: TGTGCCAGCAGCTGGACAGGGAGAGGAGGCTACACCTTC; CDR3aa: CASSWTGRGGYTF
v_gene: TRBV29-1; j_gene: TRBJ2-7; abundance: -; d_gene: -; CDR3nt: TGCAGCGTTGACCCCTGGGACCGGGGAGGGGGGGAGCAGTACTTC; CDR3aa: CSVDPWDRGGGEQYF
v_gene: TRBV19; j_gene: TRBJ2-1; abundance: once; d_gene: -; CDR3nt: TGTGCCAGTAGTATTTTATACAATGAGCAGTTCTTC; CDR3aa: CASSILYNEQFF
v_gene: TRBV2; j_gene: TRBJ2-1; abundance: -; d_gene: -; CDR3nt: TGTGCCAGCAGTGGGGGCTTCAATGAGCAGTTCTTC; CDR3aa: CASSGGFNEQFF